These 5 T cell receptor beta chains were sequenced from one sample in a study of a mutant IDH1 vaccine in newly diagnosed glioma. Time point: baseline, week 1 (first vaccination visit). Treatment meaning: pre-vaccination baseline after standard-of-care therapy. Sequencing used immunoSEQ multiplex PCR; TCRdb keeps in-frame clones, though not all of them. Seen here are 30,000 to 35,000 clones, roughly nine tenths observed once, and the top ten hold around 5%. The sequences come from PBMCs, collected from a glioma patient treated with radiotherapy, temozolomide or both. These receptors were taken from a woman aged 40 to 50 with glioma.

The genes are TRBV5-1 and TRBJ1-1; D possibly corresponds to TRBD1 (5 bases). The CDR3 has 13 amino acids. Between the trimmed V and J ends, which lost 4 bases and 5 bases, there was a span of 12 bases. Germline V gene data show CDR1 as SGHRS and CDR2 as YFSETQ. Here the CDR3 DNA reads TGCGCCAGCAGCGATGGGGCCGGAACTGAAGCTTTCTTT. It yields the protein CASSDGAGTEAFF.

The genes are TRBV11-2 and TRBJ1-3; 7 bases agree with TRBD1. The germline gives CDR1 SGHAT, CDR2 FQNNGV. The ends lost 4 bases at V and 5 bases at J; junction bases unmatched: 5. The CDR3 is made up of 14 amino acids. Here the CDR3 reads CASSYRDRRNTIYF. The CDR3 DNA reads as TGTGCCAGCAGCTATAGGGACAGAAGAAACACCATATATTTT.

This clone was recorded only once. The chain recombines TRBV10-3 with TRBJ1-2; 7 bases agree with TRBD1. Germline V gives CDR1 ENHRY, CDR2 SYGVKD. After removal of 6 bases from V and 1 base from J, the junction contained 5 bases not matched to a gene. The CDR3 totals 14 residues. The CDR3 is CAIRPTGSNYGYTF. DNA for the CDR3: TGTGCCATCAGACCGACAGGGAGTAACTATGGCTACACCTTC.

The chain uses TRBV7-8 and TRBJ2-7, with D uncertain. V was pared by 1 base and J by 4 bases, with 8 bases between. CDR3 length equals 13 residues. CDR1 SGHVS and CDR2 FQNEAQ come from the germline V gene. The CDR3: CASSLGPSYEQYF. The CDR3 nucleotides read TGTGCCAGCAGCTTAGGTCCAAGTTACGAGCAGTACTTC.

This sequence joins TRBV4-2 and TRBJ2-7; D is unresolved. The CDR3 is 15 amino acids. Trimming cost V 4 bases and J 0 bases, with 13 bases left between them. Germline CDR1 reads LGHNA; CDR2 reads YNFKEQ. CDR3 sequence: CASSPGRDPSYEQYF. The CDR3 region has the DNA TGTGCCAGCAGCCCAGGACGAGACCCCTCCTACGAGCAGTACTTC.